This passage covers 10 T cell receptor beta chains from one sample sequenced in a study of blood T cell repertoires in COVID-19. Sequenced by immunoSEQ multiplex PCR; TCRdb stores in-frame clones only, minus some. The table records about 110,000 clones, approximately 91% of them present only once. The sample consisted of peripheral blood. These receptors were taken from a woman in her 70s who had recovered from COVID-19.

Written as DNA, the CDR3 is TGTGCCTCCGCTCAGGGGAGGGCCCGGGAGACCCAGTACTTC. This encodes CASAQGRARETQYF. The chain links TRBV11-2 to TRBJ2-5; the D gene is possibly TRBD2 (7 bases). The CDR3 totals 14 residues. CDR1 SGHAT and CDR2 FQNNGV come from the germline V gene. Trimming cost V 11 bases and J 5 bases, with 21 bases left between them. Variable domain in full (rest from reference TRBV11-2 and TRBJ2-5): EAGVAQSPRYKIIEKRQSVAFWCNPISGHATLYWYQQILGQGPKLLIQFQNNGVVDDSQLPKDRFSAERLKGVDSTLKIQPAKLEDSAVYLCASAQGRARETQYFGPGTRLLVL.

The chain uses TRBV5-1 and TRBJ2-7; unclear D gene. CDR1 SGHRS and CDR2 YFSETQ come from the germline V gene. V was pared by 4 bases and J by 4 bases, with 6 bases between. This CDR3 spans 11 amino acids. This CDR3 reads CASSTEYEQYF. Here the CDR3 DNA reads TGCGCCAGCAGCACAGAATACGAGCAGTACTTC.

The chain uses TRBV5-4 and TRBJ2-3; tentative D call: TRBD2 (7 bases). The V and J ends lost 4 bases and 4 bases respectively, with 13 bases between them. This CDR3 comprises 14 residues. Germline assignment: CDR1 SGHNT and CDR2 YYREEE (reference sequence). This CDR3 reads CASSRREGADTQYF. CDR3 coding DNA: TGTGCCAGCAGCCGCAGGGAGGGGGCAGATACGCAGTATTTT.

This chain connects TRBV1 to TRBJ2-3; TRBD1, the D gene given by the table, was not confirmed from the DNA. TRBV1 is an annotated pseudogene. The CDR3 has 17 residues. The CDR3 spells CTSSQDLRGLITDTQYF. CDR3 nucleotide sequence: TGCACCAGCAGCCAAGATCTTAGGGGGCTGATCACAGATACGCAGTATTTT.

The chain carries TRBV14 and TRBJ2-5; D remains ambiguous. The CDR3 runs 13 residues. Germline V gives CDR1 SGHDN, CDR2 FVKESK. Trimming left V 4 bases short and J 1 base short, with 7 bases between. CDR3 protein: CASSLLAQETQYF. The CDR3 DNA sequence: TGTGCCAGCAGCCTATTGGCCCAAGAGACCCAGTACTTC.

This chain links TRBV25-1 with TRBJ1-5; 8 bases map to TRBD1. The CDR3 contains 15 residues. Per germline, CDR1 MGHDK and CDR2 SYGVNS. Trimming removed 2 bases from V and 6 bases from J; junction bases left unmatched: 6. The CDR3 DNA is TGTGCCAGCAGTGAAGGACAGGGAAAAGGTCAGCCCCAGCATTTT. The encoded protein is CASSEGQGKGQPQHF.

The rearrangement links TRBV11-2 to TRBJ2-1; TRBD2 aligns across 13 bases. Trimming removed 4 bases from V and 8 bases from J; junction bases left unmatched: 11. The CDR3 covers 17 residues. In germline, CDR1 is SGHAT, CDR2 FQNNGV. CDR3 bases: TGTGCCAGCAGCTCCGGACTAGCGGGGGCTCAACGGGATGAGCAGTTCTTC. Translating it yields CASSSGLAGAQRDEQFF.

This chain uses TRBV11-2 with TRBJ1-4, with a tentative D call TRBD1 (6 bases). The V gene's germline CDR1 is SGHAT and CDR2 FQNNGV. V gave up 5 bases and J gave up 7 bases, with 20 bases separating them. The CDR3 covers 16 residues. The CDR3 reads CASSLMLQGISEKLFF. The CDR3 coding sequence is TGTGCCAGCAGCCTTATGCTCCAGGGGATTAGTGAAAAACTGTTTTTT.

This clone came up a few times. This sequence joins TRBV6-4 and TRBJ2-3, with 7 bases identical to TRBD1. The V segment lost 6 bases and the J segment 2 bases; nucleotides outside the gene matches: 11. CDR3 length: 16 amino acids. CDR1 and CDR2 from the germline V gene are MRHNA and SNTAGT. The DNA of the CDR3 is TGTGCCAGCAGCCGGTCCGCAGGGGGACCCACAGATACGCAGTATTTT. Translating gives CASSRSAGGPTDTQYF.

This rearrangement joins TRBV10-3 to TRBJ1-6, with TRBD1 matching 7 bases. Germline V lookup: CDR1 ENHRY, CDR2 SYGVKD. J was trimmed by 0 bases and V by 0 bases; bases with no gene match: 2. This CDR3 has 17 residues. The CDR3, as DNA: TGTGCCATCAGTGAGTCGACAGGGAGCTCCTATAATTCACCCCTCCACTTT. Protein sequence: CAISESTGSSYNSPLHF.